This is a list of T cell receptor beta chains from one sample in a study of T cells after yellow fever vaccination. From the 5' RACE reads, TCRdb called clonotypes with MiXCR, one entry per CDR3 protein. The data hold about 240,000 distinct CDR3 sequences, with 6% to 7.5% observed a single time. The specimen comprised CD4+ T cells sorted from PBMCs, sampled 15 days after the yellow fever booster vaccination. These receptors came from a man aged 25-45 years who received the YFV17D yellow fever vaccine. Both conserved end residues are part of each CDR3. Each record gives: clone size, D gene, J gene, V gene, CDR3 protein, CDR3 DNA. A D gene is named only where the DNA matches it firmly. The size entry is marked missing in some rows and otherwise reads once, few, many or a size class.

clone_size: -; d_call: -; j_call: TRBJ1-6; v_call: TRBV9; cdr3_aa: CASSVGQGRNSPLHF; cdr3_nt: TGTGCCAGCAGCGTAGGGCAGGGGCGTAATTCACCCCTCCACTTT
clone_size: many; d_call: -; j_call: TRBJ2-2; v_call: TRBV11-2; cdr3_aa: CASSRSYTGELFF; cdr3_nt: TGTGCCAGCAGCCGGTCGTATACCGGGGAGCTGTTTTTT
clone_size: few; d_call: -; j_call: TRBJ1-2; v_call: TRBV29-1; cdr3_aa: CSVGTGNYGYTF; cdr3_nt: TGCAGCGTAGGGACGGGGAACTATGGCTACACCTTC
clone_size: many; d_call: -; j_call: TRBJ1-5; v_call: TRBV28; cdr3_aa: CASSFVEATSNQPQHF; cdr3_nt: TGTGCCAGCAGTTTCGTAGAGGCGACTAGCAATCAGCCCCAGCATTTT
clone_size: -; d_call: TRBD1; j_call: TRBJ2-7; v_call: TRBV5-1; cdr3_aa: CASSLGTVKAYEQYF; cdr3_nt: TGCGCCAGCAGCCTTGGGACAGTCAAAGCCTACGAGCAGTACTTC
clone_size: few; d_call: TRBD1; j_call: TRBJ2-7; v_call: TRBV7-2; cdr3_aa: CASSLGSDRGYEQYF; cdr3_nt: TGTGCCAGCAGCTTAGGGTCGGACAGGGGCTACGAGCAGTACTTC
clone_size: many; d_call: -; j_call: TRBJ2-2; v_call: TRBV7-9; cdr3_aa: CASRGNSWATGELFF; cdr3_nt: TGTGCCAGCAGGGGCAATTCCTGGGCCACCGGGGAGCTGTTTTTT
clone_size: -; d_call: -; j_call: TRBJ2-3; v_call: TRBV6-5; cdr3_aa: CASSYTSRASTDTQYF; cdr3_nt: TGTGCCAGCAGTTACACTTCGAGAGCTAGCACAGATACGCAGTATTTT
clone_size: -; d_call: -; j_call: TRBJ2-3; v_call: TRBV5-1; cdr3_aa: CASRTDSVATDTQYF; cdr3_nt: TGCGCCAGCAGAACCGATTCGGTTGCAACAGATACGCAGTATTTT
clone_size: many; d_call: TRBD2; j_call: TRBJ2-7; v_call: TRBV5-1; cdr3_aa: CASSLGLAEAGSYEQYF; cdr3_nt: TGCGCCAGCAGCTTGGGACTAGCGGAGGCCGGGTCCTACGAGCAGTACTTC
clone_size: few; d_call: -; j_call: TRBJ2-3; v_call: TRBV15; cdr3_aa: CATSRYIGTDTQYF; cdr3_nt: TGTGCCACCAGCAGATATATAGGCACAGATACGCAGTATTTT
clone_size: few; d_call: -; j_call: TRBJ2-7; v_call: TRBV7-9; cdr3_aa: CASSLYRGASYEQYF; cdr3_nt: TGTGCCAGCAGCTTATACCGCGGGGCGTCCTACGAGCAGTACTTC
clone_size: -; d_call: -; j_call: TRBJ2-7; v_call: TRBV20-1; cdr3_aa: CSARETSYEQYF; cdr3_nt: TGCAGTGCTAGAGAAACCTCATACGAGCAGTACTTC
clone_size: many; d_call: -; j_call: TRBJ2-2; v_call: TRBV5-1; cdr3_aa: CASSSDSIARGELFF; cdr3_nt: TGCGCCAGCAGCTCGGACTCTATCGCTCGCGGGGAGCTGTTTTTT
clone_size: many; d_call: TRBD2; j_call: TRBJ2-3; v_call: TRBV5-1; cdr3_aa: CASSVREREGTDTQYF; cdr3_nt: TGCGCCAGCAGCGTCCGGGAGCGGGAGGGCACAGATACGCAGTATTTT
clone_size: few; d_call: TRBD2; j_call: TRBJ2-1; v_call: TRBV4-1; cdr3_aa: CASSQDRGSHSGRNEQFF; cdr3_nt: TGCGCCAGCAGCCAAGATCGGGGGAGTCATAGCGGGAGGAATGAGCAGTTCTTC
clone_size: many; d_call: -; j_call: TRBJ1-1; v_call: TRBV20-1; cdr3_aa: CSSTREFEAFF; cdr3_nt: TGCAGCTCGACTAGGGAGTTTGAAGCTTTCTTT
clone_size: few; d_call: TRBD2; j_call: TRBJ2-7; v_call: TRBV6-5; cdr3_aa: CASSYSPSGSSYEQYF; cdr3_nt: TGTGCCAGCAGTTACTCTCCTAGCGGGAGCTCCTACGAGCAGTACTTC
clone_size: many; d_call: -; j_call: TRBJ2-7; v_call: TRBV7-9; cdr3_aa: CASRREGSGHEQYF; cdr3_nt: TGTGCCAGCAGGCGAGAGGGTTCGGGCCACGAGCAGTACTTC
clone_size: -; d_call: -; j_call: TRBJ2-1; v_call: TRBV18; cdr3_aa: CASSPSRTAANEQFF; cdr3_nt: TGTGCCAGCTCACCGTCCAGGACTGCAGCGAATGAGCAGTTCTTC
clone_size: few; d_call: TRBD1; j_call: TRBJ1-2; v_call: TRBV29-1; cdr3_aa: CSVGQGANYGYTF; cdr3_nt: TGCAGCGTTGGACAGGGCGCTAACTATGGCTACACCTTC
clone_size: -; d_call: -; j_call: TRBJ2-7; v_call: TRBV27; cdr3_aa: CARSPSRQGGEQYF; cdr3_nt: TGTGCCCGCTCTCCCTCCCGGCAGGGCGGCGAGCAGTACTTC
clone_size: -; d_call: TRBD2; j_call: TRBJ2-3; v_call: TRBV7-3; cdr3_aa: CSSSSGTTSTDTQYF; cdr3_nt: TGTTCCAGCAGCTCCGGGACTACTAGCACAGATACGCAGTATTTT
clone_size: -; d_call: -; j_call: TRBJ2-5; v_call: TRBV27; cdr3_aa: CASRGLSETQYF; cdr3_nt: TGTGCCAGCAGGGGGCTCTCGGAGACCCAGTACTTC
clone_size: few; d_call: -; j_call: TRBJ2-3; v_call: TRBV29-1; cdr3_aa: CSVVASNSTDTQYF; cdr3_nt: TGCAGCGTTGTCGCCTCAAACAGCACAGATACGCAGTATTTT
clone_size: few; d_call: TRBD2; j_call: TRBJ2-2; v_call: TRBV5-6; cdr3_aa: CASSAVGRGTGELFF; cdr3_nt: TGTGCCAGCAGCGCCGTCGGGCGGGGGACCGGGGAGCTGTTTTTT
clone_size: few; d_call: -; j_call: TRBJ2-5; v_call: TRBV10-2; cdr3_aa: CASSMELQETQYF; cdr3_nt: TGCGCCAGCAGTATGGAGCTACAAGAGACCCAGTACTTC
clone_size: -; d_call: TRBD2; j_call: TRBJ2-3; v_call: TRBV10-2; cdr3_aa: CASKDVAGGSTDTQYF; cdr3_nt: TGCGCCAGCAAAGACGTAGCGGGAGGTAGCACAGATACGCAGTATTTT
clone_size: -; d_call: -; j_call: TRBJ1-1; v_call: TRBV7-2; cdr3_aa: CASSFRTKVNSAEAFF; cdr3_nt: TGTGCCAGCAGCTTTCGGACAAAGGTAAATTCGGCTGAAGCTTTCTTT
clone_size: many; d_call: -; j_call: TRBJ2-2; v_call: TRBV7-8; cdr3_aa: CASSLILVGSGGELFF; cdr3_nt: TGTGCCAGCAGCTTAATCTTGGTGGGGTCAGGCGGGGAGCTGTTTTTT
clone_size: few; d_call: TRBD2; j_call: TRBJ2-7; v_call: TRBV7-9; cdr3_aa: CASSPIVSGTLSYEQYF; cdr3_nt: TGTGCCAGCAGCCCCATCGTTAGCGGGACCCTCTCCTACGAGCAGTACTTC
clone_size: few; d_call: TRBD2; j_call: TRBJ2-3; v_call: TRBV12-3/TRBV12-4; cdr3_aa: CASRLGGRAFNTQYF; cdr3_nt: TGTGCCAGCAGATTGGGCGGGAGGGCCTTCAATACGCAGTATTTT
clone_size: few; d_call: -; j_call: TRBJ2-4; v_call: TRBV29-1; cdr3_aa: CSVATPGSSHIQYF; cdr3_nt: TGCAGCGTGGCCACCCCTGGCAGCTCGCACATTCAGTACTTC
clone_size: few; d_call: -; j_call: TRBJ2-4; v_call: TRBV4-1; cdr3_aa: CASRDQGRGAKNIQYF; cdr3_nt: TGCGCCAGCCGGGACCAGGGTCGGGGAGCCAAAAACATTCAGTACTTC
clone_size: -; d_call: -; j_call: TRBJ1-1; v_call: TRBV5-1; cdr3_aa: CASSKTEGYTEAFF; cdr3_nt: TGCGCCAGCAGCAAAACTGAGGGATATACTGAAGCTTTCTTT
clone_size: -; d_call: -; j_call: TRBJ2-5; v_call: TRBV29-1; cdr3_aa: CSVGPGEETQYF; cdr3_nt: TGCAGCGTGGGTCCCGGAGAGGAGACCCAGTACTTC
clone_size: -; d_call: -; j_call: TRBJ2-1; v_call: TRBV7-7; cdr3_aa: CASSLASGAYNEQFF; cdr3_nt: TGTGCCAGCAGCTTAGCTTCGGGAGCTTACAATGAGCAGTTCTTC
clone_size: -; d_call: TRBD2; j_call: TRBJ2-3; v_call: TRBV11-2; cdr3_aa: CASSVKREVAQYF; cdr3_nt: TGTGCCAGCAGCGTAAAGCGGGAGGTAGCGCAGTATTTT
clone_size: -; d_call: -; j_call: TRBJ2-7; v_call: TRBV20-1; cdr3_aa: CSAHAHSGEQYF; cdr3_nt: TGCAGTGCCCACGCCCACTCAGGGGAGCAGTACTTC
clone_size: -; d_call: TRBD1; j_call: TRBJ2-3; v_call: TRBV29-1; cdr3_aa: CSVEGDSARTDTQYF; cdr3_nt: TGCAGCGTTGAGGGGGACAGCGCACGCACAGATACGCAGTATTTT